The T cell receptor beta chain under discussion was sequenced for a study of somatic mutations in cytotoxic T cells in rheumatoid arthritis. Study-level results: Greater age accompanied higher CD8+ clonality in rheumatoid arthritis patients, a pattern that was absent in healthy controls.

With regard to this clone: Its antigen is still unknown.

Only in-frame clones appear in the TCRdb table, and some are missing; sequencing was by immunoSEQ multiplex PCR. Of approximately 23,000 clones listed, 78% are singletons. Germline values: CDR1 MGHRA, CDR2 YSYEKL. Unmatched junction bases numbered 13, after V lost 4 bases and J lost 5 bases. The CDR3 runs 17 residues. This chain links TRBV4-1 with TRBJ2-1; TRBD2 aligns across 8 bases. This TCR came from an adult with rheumatoid arthritis. The sequenced sample was CD8+ T cells sorted from blood. The DNA for the CDR3 is TGCGCCAGCAGCCCAGCGGAGAGATTCGGGGGGGACAATGAGCAGTTCTTC. This sequence encodes CASSPAERFGGDNEQFF.